The 21 T cell receptor beta chains reported below all come from one sample, sequenced in a study of T-cell memory formation after mild COVID-19. TCRdb reprocessed the 5' RACE reads via MiXCR and lists one record per CDR3 protein. The table shows approximately 150,000 distinct CDR3 sequences, with approximately 14% occurring only once. Material: PBMCs or a T cell subset sorted from them (not recorded which). The receptors here all came from an adult woman who had mild COVID-19 (a few samples of this study predate the infection). Cell type and time point are not known.

This clonotype was seen a few times. V and J are TRBV9 and TRBJ2-5; D perhaps matches TRBD2 (6 bases). CDR1 SGDLS and CDR2 YYNGEE come from the germline V gene. The CDR3 totals 14 residues. Trimming took 4 bases from V and 0 from J, leaving 10 bases between them. CDR3 residues: CASSSRLDQETQYF. The CDR3 bases are TGTGCCAGCAGCTCCCGACTAGACCAAGAGACCCAGTACTTC.

This clonotype was counted between two and nine times. CDR3 DNA sequence: TGTGCCAGCAGCCGAGCGGGAGGGCCTGGAGGGGATACGCAGTATTTT. Its translation is CASSRAGGPGGDTQYF. The chain couples TRBV3-1 to TRBJ2-3, with 10 bases aligning to TRBD2. Germline V gene data show CDR1 as LGHDT and CDR2 as YNNKEL (reference sequence). The V gene end was trimmed by 4 bases and the J gene end by 6 bases; junction bases not matched to a gene: 10. The CDR3 consists of 16 residues.

This clonotype has at least ten counts. The V and J genes are TRBV7-3 and TRBJ2-3; D may be TRBD2 (5 bases). Trimming shortened V by 3 bases and J by 4 bases, and 8 bases separated the two germline ends. The CDR3 totals 13 residues. CDR1 is SGHTA, CDR2 FQGTGA, per germline. The CDR3 nucleotides read TGTGCCAGCAGCTTCGGACTGGCAGATACGCAGTATTTT. As protein: CASSFGLADTQYF.

The chain links TRBV20-1 to TRBJ1-2; D may be TRBD1 (5 bases). The CDR3 is 12 residues long. V lost 3 bases and J lost 8, with 13 bases in between. CDR1 and CDR2 (germline): DFQATT, SNEGSKA (reference sequence). CDR3 in amino acids: CSARAGLYGYTF. The CDR3, as DNA: TGCAGTGCTAGGGCAGGGTTGTACGGCTACACCTTC.

This clonotype was counted a few times. This chain joins TRBV4-1 and TRBJ2-7; 9 bases line up with TRBD1. Germline V gene data show CDR1 as MGHRA and CDR2 as YSYEKL. This CDR3 has 14 residues. The ends lost 4 bases at V and 5 bases at J; junction bases unmatched: 6. The CDR3 spells CASSPGTGRNEQYF. The CDR3 coding sequence is TGCGCCAGCAGCCCTGGGACAGGGAGGAACGAGCAGTACTTC.

J is TRBJ1-2 and V is TRBV6-5; D is uncertain. The CDR3 runs 13 residues. The germline gives CDR1 MNHEY, CDR2 SVGAGI. Trimming cost V 5 bases and J 0 bases, with 7 bases left between them. CDR3 region: CASSTQPNYGYTF. The CDR3 DNA reads TGTGCCAGCAGTACCCAGCCTAACTATGGCTACACCTTC.

This clonotype showed up just once. The V call is TRBV5-1, the J call TRBJ1-6; the D gene is possibly TRBD1 (5 bases). This CDR3 comprises 14 residues. Trimming took 4 bases from V and 10 from J, leaving 15 bases between them. Germline V CDR1 and CDR2: SGHRS, YFSETQ. In nucleotides, the CDR3 is TGCGCCAGCAGCGAGGCAGGGAGTGGCTCACCCCTCCACTTT. Its protein is CASSEAGSGSPLHF.

The rearrangement joins TRBV5-4 to TRBJ2-4; 9 bases match TRBD2. The CDR3 sequence is 14 residues long. The V gene's germline CDR1 is SGHNT and CDR2 YYREEE (reference sequence). The junction had 4 bases not matched to a gene; V was cut back by 2 bases and J by 7 bases. CDR3 coding DNA: TGTGCCAGCAGCTTAGCGGGAGGTCCGAACATTCAGTACTTC. Encoded protein: CASSLAGGPNIQYF. Supplemented by reference TRBV5-4 and TRBJ2-4, the full variable domain reads ETGVTQSPTHLIKTRGQQVTLRCSSQSGHNTVSWYQQALGQGPQFIFQYYREEENGRGNFPPRFSGLQFPNYSSELNVNALELDDSALYLCASSLAGGPNIQYFGAGTRLSVL.

A remark on this clonotype: The germline gene is not matched at one end of the junction; a read error may be the cause. The chain couples TRBV12-3 or TRBV12-4 to TRBJ2-3, with 9 bases identical to TRBD2. The CDR3 runs to 15 residues. The CDR3 nucleotides read TGTGCCAGCAGTCTAGCGGGGACGGCGGGGGTTACGCAGTATTTT. As protein: CASSLAGTAGVTQYF.

The sample holds a few counts of this clonotype. V and J are TRBV7-2 and TRBJ1-3; 8 bases match TRBD1. Germline trimming cut 4 bases from V and 4 bases from J; bases unmatched to any gene: 15. Per the germline V gene, CDR1 is SGHTA and CDR2 is FQGNSA. The CDR3 sequence is 18 residues long. CDR3 nucleotides: TGTGCCAGCAGCTCACTCGGAGGCGGGACAGGTTCAGGAAACACCATATATTTT. This gives the protein CASSSLGGGTGSGNTIYF.

This sequence joins TRBV19 and TRBJ2-7; 10 bases agree with TRBD1. V trimming: 4 bases; J trimming: 0 bases; junction bases outside the gene matches: 6. CDR3 length: 16 amino acids. Germline lookup yields CDR1 LNHDA and CDR2 SQIVND (reference sequence). CDR3 amino acids: CASSTGTGVSSYEQYF. The CDR3 DNA reads as TGTGCCAGTAGTACCGGGACAGGGGTAAGCTCCTACGAGCAGTACTTC.

This clonotype has a handful of counts. The genes are TRBV15 and TRBJ2-1; D gene unclear. The CDR3 is 15 residues long. CDR1 and CDR2 (germline): LNHNV, YYDKDF (reference sequence). Trimming removed 1 base from V and 0 bases from J, with 7 bases in between. CDR3 DNA sequence: TGTGCCACCAGCAGAGGATTTAGCTCCTACAATGAGCAGTTCTTC. Translation gives CATSRGFSSYNEQFF.

This clonotype was seen once. V usage is TRBV6-5 and J usage is TRBJ1-5; D perhaps matches TRBD1 (5 bases). Germline CDR1 and CDR2: MNHEY and SVGAGI. Trimming left V 0 bases short and J 4 bases short, with 10 bases between. The CDR3 length is 15 residues. The CDR3: CASSYSDSLNQPQHF. For the CDR3, the DNA is TGTGCCAGCAGTTACTCCGACAGCCTTAATCAGCCCCAGCATTTT.

This clonotype occurred once. The J gene is TRBJ2-1, the V gene TRBV4-2; 9 bases map to TRBD2. After removal of 0 bases from V and 9 bases from J, the junction contained 9 bases not matched to a gene. CDR1 and CDR2 (germline): LGHNA, YNFKEQ. The CDR3 has 16 amino acids. The CDR3 nucleotides read TGTGCCAGCAGCCAAGATCAAAGCGGGGGGACGGCTGAGCAGTTCTTC. Protein: CASSQDQSGGTAEQFF.

This clonotype turned up a few times. V is TRBV21-1 and J is TRBJ1-2. TRBV21-1 constitutes a pseudogene. CDR3 length: 12 residues. The CDR3 bases are TGTGCCAGCAGGGATCCTAACTATGGCTACACCTTC. Its translation: CASRDPNYGYTF.

This clonotype has a handful of counts. The chain recombines TRBV7-6 with TRBJ2-7, with D perhaps matching TRBD1 (5 bases). Trimming removed 2 bases at V and 3 bases at J, with 14 bases between. The length of the CDR3 is 15 residues. Germline V lookup: CDR1 SGHVS, CDR2 FNYEAQ. CDR3 sequence: CASSLYTDRFYEQYF. The CDR3 nucleotides are TGTGCCAGCAGCTTATACACCGACAGATTCTACGAGCAGTACTTC.

V is TRBV12-3 or TRBV12-4 and J is TRBJ2-7; 9 positions match TRBD1. The CDR3 has 14 amino acids. With V trimmed by 1 base and J by 5 bases, 3 bases remained unmatched. The CDR3 DNA is TGTGCCAGCAGTTTAGGGGGACAGGGCCACGAGCAGTACTTC. Translation: CASSLGGQGHEQYF.

The table lists this clonotype with many counts. This chain joins TRBV11-2 and TRBJ2-3; the D is unclear. Germline assignment: CDR1 SGHAT and CDR2 FQNNGV. The CDR3 contains 13 residues. V was shortened by 5 bases and J by 0 bases, with 6 bases between the two germline ends. The CDR3 protein is CASSPASTDTQYF. CDR3 nucleotide sequence: TGTGCCAGCAGCCCAGCTAGCACAGATACGCAGTATTTT.

The chain recombines TRBV4-1 with TRBJ1-1; D is uncertain. V was trimmed by 4 bases and J by 6 bases, leaving 15 bases between them. The germline V gene encodes CDR1 MGHRA and CDR2 YSYEKL. This CDR3 has 14 amino acids. CDR3 sequence (DNA): TGCGCCAGCAGCCGCGTCGGAGGGAAACCTGAAGCTTTCTTT. As protein: CASSRVGGKPEAFF.

V and J are TRBV30 and TRBJ2-5, with D perhaps assigned TRBD1 or TRBD2 (6 bases each). Trimming took 3 bases from V and 5 from J, leaving 13 bases between them. The CDR3 runs to 13 residues. Germline CDR1 and CDR2: GTSNPN and SVGIG (reference sequence). CDR3 residues: CAWRLEGGETQYF. The CDR3 DNA follows: TGTGCCTGGAGACTCGAGGGGGGTGAGACCCAGTACTTC.

This clonotype turned up a few times. The chain couples TRBV15 to TRBJ2-7; weak D call: TRBD1 (6 bases). The CDR3 sequence is 18 residues long. V shed 2 bases and J shed 0 bases, with 20 bases lying between them. Germline V lookup: CDR1 LNHNV, CDR2 YYDKDF (reference sequence). In DNA, the CDR3 is TGTGCCACCAGCAGAAAATTTACAGGGTTGGTAGTCTCCTACGAGCAGTACTTC. Protein product: CATSRKFTGLVVSYEQYF.